What follows are 7 T cell receptor beta chains derived from one specimen sequenced in a study of blood T cell repertoires in COVID-19. Measured with immunoSEQ multiplex PCR; TCRdb has only the in-frame clones, and not every one. Found here are 150,000 to 250,000 clones, more than 75% of them singletons; the top ten hold 6%. Sequenced sample: peripheral blood. All receptors derive from a woman between 35 and 50 years old with COVID-19, enrolled during active disease.

The chain has TRBV7-2 and TRBJ1-1; a possible D gene is TRBD1 (6 bases). This CDR3 spans 15 amino acids. CDR1 is SGHTA and CDR2 is FQGNSA in the germline V gene. V was trimmed by 1 base and J by 5 bases, leaving 14 bases between them. This CDR3 reads CASSLEGGGRTEAFF. The CDR3 region has the DNA TGTGCCAGCAGCTTAGAGGGAGGGGGAAGGACTGAAGCTTTCTTT.

The J gene is TRBJ2-7, the V gene TRBV6-5; 8 nucleotides agree with TRBD1. The trim removed 6 bases at V and 2 bases at J, leaving 6 bases unmatched. Germline assignment: CDR1 MNHEY and CDR2 SVGAGI. The CDR3 length is 14 residues. The CDR3, as DNA: TGTGCCAGCAGGGGACAGGCCTTACCCTACGAGCAGTACTTC. Its translation is CASRGQALPYEQYF.

About this clone itself: A junction end diverges from the germline sequence, so it may reflect a read error. The chain is built from TRBV5-6 and TRBJ1-2; D unclear. This CDR3 contains 12 residues. In germline, CDR1 is SGHDT, CDR2 YYEEEE. The CDR3 coding sequence is TGTGCCAGCAGCTTGGAGTTTCGCAGGCCTAATTTC. This translates into CASSLEFRRPNF.

The chain carries TRBV12-1 and TRBJ1-3. TRBV12-1 is termed a pseudogene. This CDR3 is built from 19 residues. The CDR3 spells CASSRDGGPTVCSGNTIYF. The CDR3 coding sequence is TGTGCCAGCAGCCGAGACGGGGGACCCACGGTGTGTTCGGGAAACACCATATATTTT.

In DNA form, the CDR3 reads TGTGCCAGCAGCTTAGCTCCAGGGATGAACACCGGGGAGCTGTTTTTT. This sequence encodes CASSLAPGMNTGELFF. The chain links TRBV7-9 to TRBJ2-2, with a tentative D call TRBD1 (5 bases). The V end was cut by 0 bases, the J end by 1 base, with 9 bases between. The CDR3 sequence is 16 residues long. Looked up from germline, CDR1 is SEHNR and CDR2 is FQNEAQ (reference sequence). Full variable domain (missing parts from reference TRBV7-9 and TRBJ2-2): DTGVSQNPRHKITKRGQNVTFRCDPISEHNRLYWYRQTLGQGPEFLTYFQNEAQLEKSRLLSDRFSAERPKGSFSTLEIQRTEQGDSAMYLCASSLAPGMNTGELFFGEGSRLTVL.

The CDR3: CASSGRSYDTGELFF. For the CDR3, the DNA is TGTGCCAGCTCAGGGCGAAGCTATGACACCGGGGAGCTGTTTTTT. The chain carries TRBV18 and TRBJ2-2; no reliable D call. The V and J ends lost 5 bases and 3 bases respectively, with 13 bases between them. Germline-derived CDR1 and CDR2 are KGHSH and LQKENI. CDR3 length: 15 amino acids.

This clone has a single count. V and J are TRBV2 and TRBJ2-4; D may be TRBD1 (6 bases). From germline, CDR1 is SNHLY and CDR2 FYNNEI. V was cut by 5 bases and J by 4 bases, with 18 bases left in between. CDR3 length equals 16 residues. CDR3: CASSLNRALLKNIQYF. The CDR3 DNA sequence: TGTGCCAGCAGTTTGAACAGGGCCCTACTTAAAAACATTCAGTACTTC.